The clone carrying this TCR beta chain was detected only once. The data stem from a study of T cell changes during pregnancy in multiple sclerosis. The protocol was immunoSEQ multiplex PCR, while the TCRdb copy is restricted to in-frame clones and leaves out a portion. The sample contains some 80,000 clones, 90% to 95% of which appear only once. This TCR was sampled from a female donor with multiple sclerosis, enrolled in a pregnancy study. The sample here was CD4+ T cells from peripheral blood mononuclear cells, taken after pregnancy.

CDR3 sequence: CASSRMLGRGNGYTF. CDR3 in DNA: TGTGCCAGCAGCCGCATGCTGGGCAGGGGTAATGGCTACACCTTC. The chain couples TRBV14 to TRBJ1-2, with D possibly matching TRBD1 (6 bases). The CDR3 has 15 residues. The germline V gene encodes CDR1 SGHDN and CDR2 FVKESK. V was cut by 4 bases and J by 6 bases, with 18 bases left in between.